These T cell receptor beta chains were read from a single sample in a study of cytomegalovirus exposure and HLA in healthy donors. The data were produced by immunoSEQ multiplex PCR, yet TCRdb's version contains in-frame clones alone and is incomplete. Of some 210,000 clones detected, roughly 84% appear once; the ten largest clones hold more than 1.5%. Sample: PBMCs. The receptors derive from a woman between 18 and 29 years old in good health and CMV-seropositive. Both conserved end residues are part of each CDR3. D genes are given only for firm matches. Clone sizes are given selectively: once, few, many, or a class where the clone is expanded.

v_gene	d_gene	j_gene	abundance	CDR3aa	CDR3nt
TRBV5-1	.	TRBJ2-6	.	CASSGGTGGANVLTF	TGCGCCAGCAGCGGAGGAACGGGAGGGGCCAACGTCCTGACTTTC
TRBV27	.	TRBJ2-7	.	CASSLGGGKIDEQYF	TGTGCCAGCAGTTTGGGAGGGGGTAAGATCGACGAGCAGTACTTC
TRBV6-6	TRBD1	TRBJ2-5	.	CASSSADREETQYF	TGTGCCAGCAGTTCTGCGGACAGGGAAGAGACCCAGTACTTC
TRBV15	.	TRBJ1-4	.	CATSREEGRRSELFF	TGTGCCACCAGCAGAGAGGAGGGAAGGAGGTCGGAACTGTTTTTT
TRBV30	.	TRBJ1-2	few	CAWSVPGGNYGYTF	TGTGCCTGGAGTGTACCCGGCGGGAACTATGGCTACACCTTC
TRBV11-1	TRBD2	TRBJ2-7	.	CASSLLSGRRAYEQYF	TGTGCCAGCAGCCTACTTAGCGGGAGGCGCGCCTACGAGCAGTACTTC
TRBV5-4	.	TRBJ2-7	.	CASSLGTTSYEQYF	TGTGCCAGCAGCCTAGGGACAACCTCCTACGAGCAGTACTTC
TRBV5-1	TRBD2	TRBJ2-3	.	CASSLEAGGATDTQYF	TGCGCCAGCAGCTTGGAGGCGGGGGGAGCCACAGATACGCAGTATTTT
TRBV27	TRBD2	TRBJ2-7	.	CASSLSSGYEQYF	TGTGCCAGCAGTTTGTCTAGCGGCTACGAGCAGTACTTC
TRBV10-3	TRBD2	TRBJ2-7	.	CAISAGTSGYEQYF	TGTGCCATCAGTGCCGGGACTAGCGGCTACGAGCAGTACTTC
TRBV7-9	.	TRBJ1-1	.	CASSLGSAGNTEAFF	TGTGCCAGCAGCTTAGGGAGCGCGGGCAACACTGAAGCTTTCTTT
TRBV15	.	TRBJ2-7	.	CATSRGRGYYEQYF	TGTGCCACCAGCAGGGGCAGGGGCTACTACGAGCAGTACTTC
TRBV2	.	TRBJ2-7	.	CASTIGGGPYEQYF	TGTGCCAGCACAATCGGCGGAGGACCCTACGAGCAGTACTTC
TRBV7-4	TRBD1	TRBJ2-7	.	CASSLRNDRGPEQYF	TGTGCCAGCAGCTTACGAAACGACAGGGGGCCCGAGCAGTACTTC
TRBV6-5	TRBD2	TRBJ2-1	.	CASKLAGSYNEQFF	TGTGCCAGCAAACTAGCGGGTTCCTACAATGAGCAGTTCTTC
TRBV6-5	TRBD2	TRBJ2-7	.	CASSRSGSRYEQYF	TGTGCCAGCAGTCGTAGCGGGAGCCGCTACGAGCAGTACTTC
TRBV9	.	TRBJ1-1	.	CASSSRAGGSTEAFF	TGTGCCAGCAGCAGCCGGGCGGGAGGGAGCACTGAAGCTTTCTTT
TRBV2	TRBD1	TRBJ1-2	.	CASSAGPGDRENYGYTF	TGTGCCAGCAGTGCCGGTCCCGGGGACAGGGAGAACTATGGCTACACCTTC
TRBV6-6	.	TRBJ1-5	.	CASGGGNQPQHF	TGTGCCAGCGGGGGGGGTAATCAGCCCCAGCATTTT
TRBV28	.	TRBJ1-5	.	CASSLYGDSNQPQHF	TGTGCCAGCAGTTTATACGGGGATAGCAATCAGCCCCAGCATTTT
TRBV6-5	TRBD2	TRBJ2-2	.	CASSYGEGRAIGELFF	TGTGCCAGCAGTTACGGGGAGGGGAGGGCCATCGGGGAGCTGTTTTTT
TRBV6-1	.	TRBJ1-5	once	CASSEGRGLAAKPQHF	TGTGCCAGCAGTGAAGGCCGGGGTCTGGCCGCGAAGCCCCAGCATTTT
TRBV7-9	.	TRBJ2-1	few	CASSLGQYNEQFF	TGTGCCAGCAGCTTAGGGCAGTACAATGAGCAGTTCTTC
TRBV28	TRBD1	TRBJ1-2	.	CASSPGQGVYGYTF	TGTGCCAGCAGCCCAGGGCAGGGGGTCTATGGCTACACCTTC
TRBV28	.	TRBJ2-5	.	CASSVLGSQETQYF	TGTGCCAGCAGTGTCCTAGGTAGCCAAGAGACCCAGTACTTC
TRBV10-3	.	TRBJ2-7	.	CAISEVTGYEQYF	TGTGCCATCAGTGAGGTGACAGGCTACGAGCAGTACTTC
TRBV5-1	TRBD2	TRBJ2-1	.	CASSLGLAGASYNEQFF	TGCGCCAGCAGCTTGGGACTAGCGGGAGCATCCTACAATGAGCAGTTCTTC
TRBV6-5	TRBD2	TRBJ2-3	.	CASRGTSGYTDTQYF	TGTGCCAGCAGGGGGACTAGCGGATACACAGATACGCAGTATTTT
TRBV5-1	TRBD1	TRBJ1-1	.	CASSKGAVNTEAFF	TGCGCCAGCAGCAAGGGGGCGGTGAACACTGAAGCTTTCTTT
TRBV4-1	.	TRBJ2-7	once	CASSQGDSYSYEQYF	TGCGCCAGCAGCCAAGGTGACAGTTACTCCTACGAGCAGTACTTC
TRBV28	.	TRBJ1-4	.	CASSLGAPTNEKLFF	TGTGCCAGCAGTCTAGGGGCGCCAACTAATGAAAAACTGTTTTTT
TRBV5-4	.	TRBJ1-3	.	CASSLGTTGNTIYF	TGTGCCAGCAGCTTGGGGACAACTGGAAACACCATATATTTT
TRBV11-1	TRBD2	TRBJ2-7	.	CASSLDLAGGPGDEQYF	TGTGCCAGCAGCTTAGATTTGGCGGGAGGCCCCGGGGACGAGCAGTACTTC
TRBV4-2	.	TRBJ2-2	.	CASSQGIRGEGELFF	TGTGCCAGCAGCCAAGGGATCCGAGGAGAGGGGGAGCTGTTTTTT
TRBV2	.	TRBJ2-2	.	CASSEAGSSSTGELFF	TGTGCCAGCAGTGAAGCGGGCTCCTCGTCCACCGGGGAGCTGTTTTTT
TRBV27	TRBD1	TRBJ1-5	once	CASSLDRGNQPQHF	TGTGCCAGCAGTCTCGACAGGGGTAATCAGCCCCAGCATTTT
TRBV6-1	TRBD2	TRBJ2-1	.	CASRRLAGRVNEQFF	TGTGCCAGCAGACGACTAGCGGGAAGAGTGAATGAGCAGTTCTTC